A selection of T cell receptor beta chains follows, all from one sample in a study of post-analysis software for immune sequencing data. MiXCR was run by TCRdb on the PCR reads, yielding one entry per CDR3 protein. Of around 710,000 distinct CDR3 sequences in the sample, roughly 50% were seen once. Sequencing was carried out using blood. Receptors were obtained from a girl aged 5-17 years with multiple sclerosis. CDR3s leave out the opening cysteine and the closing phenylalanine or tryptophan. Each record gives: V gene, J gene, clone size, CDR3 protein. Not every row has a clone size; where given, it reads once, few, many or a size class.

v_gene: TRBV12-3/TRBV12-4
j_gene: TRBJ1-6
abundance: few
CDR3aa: ASSSGTPLH

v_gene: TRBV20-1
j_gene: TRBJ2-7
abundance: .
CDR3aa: STRDGTSGRVLSYEQY

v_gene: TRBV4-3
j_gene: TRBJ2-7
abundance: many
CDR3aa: ASSHSWTGNSYEQY

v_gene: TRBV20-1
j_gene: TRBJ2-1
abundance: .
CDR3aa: SAPGLGSYNEQF

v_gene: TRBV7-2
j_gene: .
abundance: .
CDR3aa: ASSPGTGGTLETQY

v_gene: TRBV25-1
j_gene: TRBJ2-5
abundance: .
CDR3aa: ASRVTGDGAETQY

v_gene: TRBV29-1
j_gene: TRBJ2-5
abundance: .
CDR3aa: SVWTVEETQY

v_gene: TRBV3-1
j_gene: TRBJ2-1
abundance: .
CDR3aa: ASSQVASGRLNYNEQF

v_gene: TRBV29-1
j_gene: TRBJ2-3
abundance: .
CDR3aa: SYTGKGHLRSDTQY

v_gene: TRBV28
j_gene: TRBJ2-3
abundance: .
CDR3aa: ASSYGTSGRQDTQY

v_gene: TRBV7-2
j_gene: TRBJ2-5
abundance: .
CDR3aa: ASSLSGAGEQY

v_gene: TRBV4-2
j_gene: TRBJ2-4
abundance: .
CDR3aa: ASSQIRTQGLAKNIQY

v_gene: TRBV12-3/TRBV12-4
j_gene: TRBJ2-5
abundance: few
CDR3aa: ASSRGTGGYFRQTQY

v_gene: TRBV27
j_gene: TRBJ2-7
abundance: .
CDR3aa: ASSPDSGGYEQY

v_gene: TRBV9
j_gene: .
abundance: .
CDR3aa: ASRSGTSGSSEQY

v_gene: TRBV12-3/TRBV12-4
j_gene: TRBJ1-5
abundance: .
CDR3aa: ASSSHREGGNQPQH

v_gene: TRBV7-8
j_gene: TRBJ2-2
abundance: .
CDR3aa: ASSSLFGKREGDTGELF

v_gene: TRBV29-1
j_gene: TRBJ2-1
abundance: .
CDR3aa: SAEAGDSPWEQF

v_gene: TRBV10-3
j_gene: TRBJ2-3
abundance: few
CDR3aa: AISRTDLTDTQY

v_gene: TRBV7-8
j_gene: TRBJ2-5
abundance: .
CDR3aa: ASSPTGVQETQY

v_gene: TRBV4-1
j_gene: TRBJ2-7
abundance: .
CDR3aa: ASSQDKGGPISYEQY

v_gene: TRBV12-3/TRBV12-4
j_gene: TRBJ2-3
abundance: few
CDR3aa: ASSLALPPDTQY

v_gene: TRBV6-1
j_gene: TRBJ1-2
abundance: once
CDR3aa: ASSDQPRGGFNYGYT